This T cell receptor beta chain was found in a study of response to subunit inactivated influenza vaccine. A single record per CDR3 protein comes from TCRdb applying MiXCR to the RT-PCR reads. The sample includes about 170,000 distinct CDR3 sequences, over 9.5% seen only once; the top ten take approximately 32%. The CDR3 has 12 residues. CDR1 WNHNN and CDR2 SYGVQD come from the germline V gene (reference sequence). V lost 3 bases, J lost 7 bases, and 4 bases lay in between. This sample was shared with a second study, whose subject was T cells expressing NK-cell markers. This second study notes: The authors generated TCR beta cDNA through 5'RACE template switching with UMIs. According to the study, TCR beta repertoires originated from sorted CD3+CD56+NKG2C+, CD3+CD56+NKG2C- and CD3+CD56-NKG2C+ T cells.

The sample here was CD8+ T cells sorted from PBMCs, taken 12 days after vaccination. The sequence came from a man between 45 and 60 years old who received an inactivated influenza vaccine. This sequence joins TRBV10-1 and TRBJ1-6, with D unclear. The CDR3 sequence: CASSEGNSPLHF. CDR3 nucleotides: TGCGCCAGCAGTGAAGGGAATTCACCCCTCCACTTT.